The sequence of this T cell receptor (beta chain) was determined in a study of long-term antiretroviral therapy in people with HIV (dated by TCRdb to 2022 to 2024). Regarding the study in general: The earliest samples were collected roughly a decade before the 2015 WHO recommendation for immediate ART, at a time when ART was usually postponed until CD4 counts fell. Among the approximately 32 participants with HIV, ten to eleven were female. A total of around 190 cryopreserved PBMC samples came from approximately 30 adults with confirmed HIV infection and were collected serially over a mean of about 6 years (range 1-12). No cross-contamination during QIAcube processing was seen in test extractions of a monoclonal T-cell line run alongside around 30 polyclonal samples. Whether ART initiation and durable HIV suppression were associated with changes in peripheral blood TRB repertoire composition and diversity was tested in a retrospective serial study.

The immunoSEQ hsTCRB v3.0 assay was used at survey level resolution to sequence the TRB variable region. The targeted TRB sequencing depth was about 40,000-50,000 T-cell genomes per sample. Pooled TRB libraries were sequenced on an Illumina MiSeq with a v3 150-cycle kit. From the authors' description of their analysis: Repertoire analysis was run in R within a reproducible Nextflow workflow that covered QC, data transformation and analysis. LymphoSeq2, an R package for exploring AIRR-Seq data, was used to implement the custom analyses. A handful of samples that produced fewer than 5000 total TRB sequences were removed, so 150 to 200 HIV repertoires were analyzed. Among the 188 retained HIV repertoires, 55 to 65 were collected before ART initiation and 120 to 140 were collected after ART initiation. Repertoires were downsampled to 5000 TRB nucleotide sequences, and summary statistics were averaged over 100 downsampling iterations. Only TRB sequences with CDR3 regions of at least seven amino acids were retained for analysis. Diversity was measured with a Shannon entropy-derived clonality score and the Gini coefficient. Repertoire networks linked the top 5000 CDR3 amino acid sequences whenever two sequences differed by an edit distance of one. For TRB CDR3 amino acid sequences, GLIPH2 was used to predict antigen specificity groups and MHC restriction. To flag known CMV, EBV, HIV or tissue antigen associations, CDR3 amino acid sequences were matched against VDJdb and McPAS-TCR. Pre-ART, post-ART and control groups were compared with Wilcoxon signed-rank tests and Holm-Bonferroni correction. TCRdb provides this immuneACCESS table in a form limited to in-frame rearrangements. Some clones are lacking; in checked studies, under half of them reflect an unresolved V gene, and why the rest are absent is not known. V and J calls and clone size are copied from that table; D and trimming were computed from the DNA. The table for this sample lists tens of thousands of clones; over 80% of them were counted only once. The ten biggest clones cover approximately 5.1% of the sample.

V has 4 bases trimmed and J has 5 bases trimmed; junction bases matching no gene number 5. CDR1 and CDR2 (SGHTA, FQGTGA) derive from the germline V gene. Taken from cysteine to phenylalanine, the CDR3 has 14 residues. The CDR3 DNA has 42 bases and is translated from base 1. Overall study outcomes, separate from this receptor: Samples dated from the mid-2000s to the late 2010s, and the ART regimens used may be less effective than current ones. Because cell numbers in pre-ART samples were limited, unsorted PBMC were profiled instead of sorted CD4+ and CD8+ T cells. ART initiation was associated with a significant increase in TRB diversity, but diversity stayed significantly below transplant donor controls even after long-term ART. Inferences about post-ART repertoire changes are limited because no data were available on ART adherence, viral resistance or therapy changes. CDR3 length ranges in HIV repertoires were narrower than in controls, and network structure suggested an antigen-experienced repertoire with only a slight naive shift after ART. Expanded TRB clones identified before ART initiation dominated the repertoire at all time points, although this dominance fluctuated and declined in many PLHIV after ART. Because PBMC availability was limited, only the TCR beta chain was sequenced, with no alpha chain pairing.

About this clone: Its antigen is still unknown. Base qualities are missing; no much larger clone stands one base away.

Inclusion was restricted to participants for whom at least one PBMC sample before ART initiation and at least two post-ART samples were available. Every participant with HIV received treatment in the United States of America. Cryopreserved samples of about 1-11 million PBMC were thawed and washed before DNA extraction. At the time of the earliest PBMC sample, participants with HIV were aged between roughly 20 and 60 years. PBMC samples from each participant spanned 1-4 timepoints before ART initiation and 2-8 timepoints after ART initiation, with a median of 7 samples. Serial HIV viral load, CD4+ T-cell count, ART history and demographic data were obtained for every participant. A Qiagen kit on a QIAcube was used to extract genomic DNA from unsorted PBMC, with samples processed in batches of 12.

The clonotype originates from a man between 18 and 29 years old with HIV. The source was unsorted PBMCs, collected 1.5 years after starting antiretroviral therapy. Recombination connected TRBV7-3 to TRBJ2-4, with 7 bases in between that match TRBD1. CDR3 protein: CASSSTGSENIQYF. The base sequence is TGTGCCAGCAGCTCGACAGGGTCCGAAAACATTCAGTACTTC.